This passage covers 21 T cell receptor beta chains from one sample sequenced in a study of T cells in Graves' hyperthyroidism and ophthalmopathy. Researchers took RNA transcripts and amplified the TCR beta CDR3 regions from them. TCR CDR3 regions were first amplified by RT-PCR with HTBI primers. MiXCR, run by TCRdb on the multiplex PCR reads, gives a single entry per CDR3 protein. The sample yields roughly 350,000 distinct CDR3 sequences, roughly 14% seen once. The sample consisted of blood. The receptors come from a woman aged 25 to 39 with Graves' ophthalmopathy.

This clonotype was seen at least ten times. The genes are TRBV27 and TRBJ2-3; a possible D gene is TRBD2 (5 bases). Germline loops: CDR1 MNHEY, CDR2 SMNVEV (reference sequence). The germline V and J ends were trimmed by 5 bases and 3 bases, with 15 bases remaining between them. The CDR3 totals 15 residues. CDR3 amino acids: CASSPLGEQTDTQYF. In DNA, the CDR3 is TGTGCCAGCAGTCCCCTTGGGGAGCAGACAGATACGCAGTATTTT.

In this sample, this clonotype turned up many times. This chain uses TRBV29-1 with TRBJ1-5; no definite D call. The CDR3 covers 13 residues. The germline CDR1 and CDR2 sequences are SQVTM and ANQGSEA. V lost 4 bases and J 6 bases, leaving 13 bases between the germline ends. Written as DNA, the CDR3 is TGCAGCGTTGGAATAGAAGGTCTTCAGCCCCAGCATTTT. Translation: CSVGIEGLQPQHF.

This clonotype was recorded at least ten times. V is TRBV20-1 and J is TRBJ2-7; D might be TRBD1 (6 bases). This CDR3 has 12 amino acids. Per the germline V gene, CDR1 is DFQATT and CDR2 is SNEGSKA (reference sequence). The germline V and J ends were trimmed by 6 bases and 0 bases, with 9 bases remaining between them. The CDR3 DNA follows: TGCAGTGCCACGGACAGCTCCTACGAGCAGTACTTC. As protein: CSATDSSYEQYF.

The rearrangement uses TRBV4-1 and TRBJ1-6; unclear D gene. V was clipped by 1 base and J by 7 bases, with 11 bases between them. The germline gives CDR1 MGHRA, CDR2 YSYEKL. CDR3 length equals 15 residues. The CDR3 DNA follows: TGCGCCAGCAGCCAAGTTTGGCGAAAAAATTCACCCCTCCACTTT. Amino acid sequence: CASSQVWRKNSPLHF.

This clonotype was counted at least ten times. This chain links TRBV3-1 with TRBJ1-3; D not resolved. With 0 bases removed from V and 3 bases from J, the gap between germline ends came to 9 bases. The CDR3 contains 15 residues. CDR1 and CDR2 (germline): LGHDT, YNNKEL (reference sequence). The CDR3 loop is CASSQEGPVGNTIYF. The CDR3 coding sequence is TGTGCCAGCAGCCAAGAAGGCCCGGTTGGAAACACCATATATTTT.

This clonotype has a count of ten or more. The rearrangement joins TRBV12-3 or TRBV12-4 to TRBJ2-2; D might be TRBD1 or TRBD2, each matching 5 bases. This CDR3 region has 12 residues. Trimming stripped 3 bases from V and 13 bases from J, with 12 bases between. The CDR3 sequence: CASSFPGTSLFF. In DNA form, the CDR3 reads TGTGCCAGCAGTTTTCCCGGGACCTCGCTGTTTTTT.

This clonotype was recorded at least ten times. This chain connects TRBV10-3 to TRBJ1-1, with TRBD1 as a possible D gene (5 bases). CDR1 and CDR2 from the germline V gene are ENHRY and SYGVKD. The CDR3 totals 16 residues. Trimming stripped 6 bases from V and 5 bases from J, with 22 bases between. CDR3 nucleotides: TGTGCCATCAGAGATTGGGGGAAGTCAGAGAGGACTGAAGCTTTCTTT. This encodes CAIRDWGKSERTEAFF.

This clonotype was detected ten times or more. The V and J genes are TRBV11-1 and TRBJ1-1, with no clear D. Germline V lookup: CDR1 SGHAT, CDR2 FQDESV (reference sequence). This CDR3 contains 13 residues. The V and J ends lost 6 bases and 4 bases respectively, with 12 bases between them. The CDR3 spells CASSTLLATEAFF. In DNA form, the CDR3 reads TGTGCCAGCAGTACCTTGTTGGCCACTGAAGCTTTCTTT.

In its sample, this clonotype was seen many times. The CDR3 here is CASSFSGYPGNTIYF. For the CDR3, the DNA is TGTGCCAGCTCATTCTCAGGGTATCCTGGAAACACCATATATTTT. The chain is built from TRBV12-3 or TRBV12-4 and TRBJ1-3; TRBD1 might be the D (5 bases). The ends were cut back, 8 bases at V and 2 bases at J, with 16 bases in the middle. This CDR3 is built from 15 residues.

This clonotype occurred many times. The gene calls are TRBV7-8 and TRBJ1-4; 7 bases agree with TRBD1. After removal of 1 base from V and 3 bases from J, the junction contained 2 bases not matched to a gene. Germline V lookup: CDR1 SGHVS, CDR2 FQNEAQ. CDR3 length: 15 residues. CDR3 sequence: CASSLGGTANEKLFF. In DNA form, the CDR3 reads TGTGCCAGCAGCTTAGGTGGGACAGCTAATGAAAAACTGTTTTTT.

This clonotype was detected many times. The chain couples TRBV29-1 to TRBJ2-7; 11 nucleotides line up with TRBD1. The CDR3 is 14 residues long. Germline CDR1 reads SQVTM; CDR2 reads ANQGSEA. V trimming: 6 bases; J trimming: 3 bases; junction bases outside the gene matches: 7. The CDR3 here is CSVMGQGGSYEQYF. CDR3 in DNA: TGCAGCGTCATGGGACAGGGGGGGAGCTACGAGCAGTACTTC.

The CDR3 nucleotides read TGTGCCAGCAGTGAAGGACCTCTGGAGCAGTTCTTC. Its translation: CASSEGPLEQFF. The chain combines TRBV6-1 with TRBJ2-1; D gene ambiguous. With 1 base removed from V and 10 bases from J, the gap between germline ends came to 8 bases. Germline assignment: CDR1 MNHNS and CDR2 SASEGT. The CDR3 runs to 12 residues.

This clonotype has at least ten counts. The chain recombines TRBV11-2 with TRBJ2-4; maybe TRBD1 (5 bases). V lost 4 bases and J 0 bases, leaving 25 bases between the germline ends. Germline lookup yields CDR1 SGHAT and CDR2 FQNNGV. The CDR3 length is 20 residues. The CDR3 region is CASSSRVSNYNRLAKNIQYF. The DNA of the CDR3 is TGTGCCAGCAGCTCCAGGGTTTCCAACTACAACAGACTAGCCAAAAACATTCAGTACTTC.

This clonotype was detected a few times. The chain carries TRBV3-1 and TRBJ2-1, with a tentative D call TRBD1 (6 bases). V was pared by 4 bases and J by 8 bases, with 21 bases between. Germline V CDR1 and CDR2: LGHDT, YNNKEL (reference sequence). The CDR3 is 16 amino acids. The CDR3: CASSPRHREMTDEQFF. The CDR3 coding sequence is TGTGCCAGCAGCCCTCGTCACAGGGAGATGACGGATGAGCAGTTCTTC.

The rearrangement uses TRBV14 and TRBJ1-6, with D hard to call. There are 13 residues in the CDR3. Germline assignment: CDR1 SGHDN and CDR2 FVKESK. V gave up 3 bases and J gave up 14 bases, with 14 bases separating them. Here the CDR3 reads CASSQEPGWTLHF. The CDR3 DNA follows: TGTGCCAGCAGCCAGGAACCCGGCTGGACCCTCCACTTT.

This clonotype was seen ten or more times. V is TRBV12-3 or TRBV12-4 and J is TRBJ1-2; D is possibly TRBD1 (5 bases). Trimming removed 5 bases at V and 6 bases at J, with 13 bases between. The CDR3 runs to 13 residues. CDR3 sequence reads: CASSPGPRDGYTF. As DNA, the CDR3 is TGTGCCAGCAGTCCGGGGCCCCGCGATGGCTACACCTTC.

This clonotype was seen repeatedly, ten times or more. The chain links TRBV5-6 to TRBJ1-5; no firm D call. The CDR3 runs to 12 residues. Trimming left V 1 base short and J 9 bases short, with 8 bases between. Germline V gives CDR1 SGHDT, CDR2 YYEEEE. The CDR3 bases are TGTGCCAGCAGCTTGAACCGGGGGCCCCAGCATTTT. Its translation: CASSLNRGPQHF. Looking up the rest from reference TRBV5-6 and TRBJ1-5 gives the full variable domain: DAGVTQSPTHLIKTRGQQVTLRCSPKSGHDTVSWYQQALGQGPQFIFQYYEEEERQRGNFPDRFSGHQFPNYSSELNVNALLLGDSALYLCASSLNRGPQHFGDGTRLSIL.

V and J are TRBV30 and TRBJ2-2; no clear D gene. Germline lookup yields CDR1 GTSNPN and CDR2 SVGIG (reference sequence). The V end was cut by 8 bases, the J end by 6 bases, with 16 bases between. This CDR3 is built from 13 residues. The CDR3 loop reads CARSLVMAGELFF. Here the CDR3 DNA reads TGTGCCCGCAGCCTTGTGATGGCCGGGGAGCTGTTTTTT.

The chain is built from TRBV15 and TRBJ2-3; TRBD2 is a possible D gene (7 bases). The CDR3 covers 16 residues. Looked up from germline, CDR1 is LNHNV and CDR2 is YYDKDF (reference sequence). With 5 bases removed from V and 6 bases from J, the gap between germline ends came to 21 bases. This CDR3 reads CATSSWEGGGRDTQYF. As DNA, the CDR3 is TGTGCCACCAGCTCCTGGGAGGGGGGGGGCCGGGATACGCAGTATTTT.

This clonotype was counted at least ten times. This chain uses TRBV18 with TRBJ1-6; D is unclear. With 3 bases removed from V and 8 bases from J, the gap between germline ends came to 20 bases. The CDR3 contains 17 residues. Per germline, CDR1 KGHSH and CDR2 LQKENI. The CDR3 DNA is TGTGCCAGCTCACCTTCGCAGGACGCGCGACCCTATTCACCCCTCCACTTT. This encodes CASSPSQDARPYSPLHF. Filled out from reference TRBV18 and TRBJ1-6, the complete variable domain reads NAGVMQNPRHLVRRRGQEARLRCSPMKGHSHVYWYRQLPEEGLKFMVYLQKENIIDESGMPKERFSAEFPKEGPSILRIQQVVRGDSAAYFCASSPSQDARPYSPLHFGNGTRLTVT.

Ten or more counts support this clonotype. The V and J genes are TRBV6-1 and TRBJ2-7, with 9 bases lining up with TRBD1. V lost 2 bases and J lost 3; bases outside the gene matches: 5. In germline, CDR1 is MNHNS, CDR2 SASEGT. CDR3 length: 15 residues. CDR3 nucleotide sequence: TGTGCCAGCAGTGAACTACAGGGGGCTCTCTACGAGCAGTACTTC. This gives the protein CASSELQGALYEQYF.